This TCR beta chain was retrieved from a study of T cell repertoires in cytomegalovirus infection. On this clonotype: Its target is unknown.

MiXCR, run by TCRdb on the reads, gives a single entry per CDR3 protein. The repertoire holds 100,000 to 150,000 distinct CDR3 sequences, with more than 25% as singletons. Trimming left V 5 bases short and J 1 base short, with 12 bases between. This CDR3 has 14 amino acids. Germline V CDR1 and CDR2: MNHEY, SMNVEV (reference sequence). The J gene is TRBJ2-7, the V gene TRBV27; TRBD1 might be the D (6 bases). The source of this sequence is a human donor in good health (CMV status not recorded). Some clones in this sample may be carry-over from other donors' samples. The specimen comprised CD8+ T cells from cultured PBMCs, sampled from culture after CMV antigen stimulation. In nucleotides, the CDR3 is TGTGCCAGCAGTCAGGGGTCCCCATCCTACGAGCAGTACTTC. Residues: CASSQGSPSYEQYF.